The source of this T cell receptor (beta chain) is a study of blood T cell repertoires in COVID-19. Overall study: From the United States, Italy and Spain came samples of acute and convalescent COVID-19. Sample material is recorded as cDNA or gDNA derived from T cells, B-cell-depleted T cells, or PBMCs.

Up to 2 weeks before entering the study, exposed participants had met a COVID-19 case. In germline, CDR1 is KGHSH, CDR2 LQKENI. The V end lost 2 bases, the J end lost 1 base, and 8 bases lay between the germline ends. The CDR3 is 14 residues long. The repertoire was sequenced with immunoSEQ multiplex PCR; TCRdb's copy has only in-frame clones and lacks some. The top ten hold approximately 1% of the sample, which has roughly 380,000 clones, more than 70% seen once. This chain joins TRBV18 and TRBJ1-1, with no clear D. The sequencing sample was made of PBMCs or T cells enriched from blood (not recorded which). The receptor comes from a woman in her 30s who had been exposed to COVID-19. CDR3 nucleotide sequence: TGTGCCAGCTCACCAGACTACCAGAACACTGAAGCTTTCTTT. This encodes CASSPDYQNTEAFF.